The clone carrying this T cell receptor beta chain came up many times. RNA transcripts yielded amplified TCR beta CDR3 regions. First-round RT-PCR targeting the TCR CDR3 was performed with the HTBI primer set. TCRdb re-called the multiplex PCR reads through MiXCR, storing one row per CDR3 protein. Of about 420,000 distinct CDR3 sequences listed, approximately 14% are singletons. The source of the sample is a study of T cells in Graves' hyperthyroidism and ophthalmopathy. The TCR sequence derives from a woman aged 18-35 years with Graves' hyperthyroidism. The sequencing sample was made of blood.

CDR3 sequence reads: CASSPSRYTDTQYF. The DNA of the CDR3 is TGTGCCAGCAGCCCAAGCAGATACACAGATACGCAGTATTTT. The chain recombines TRBV7-3 with TRBJ2-3; D not resolved. Between the trimmed V and J ends, which lost 5 bases and 2 bases, there was a span of 11 bases. This CDR3 has 14 amino acids. Germline lookup yields CDR1 SGHTA and CDR2 FQGTGA. Variable domain in full (rest from reference TRBV7-3 and TRBJ2-3): GAGVSQTPSNKVTEKGKYVELRCDPISGHTALYWYRQSLGQGPEFLIYFQGTGAADDSGLPNDRFFAVRPEGSVSTLKIQRTERGDSAVYLCASSPSRYTDTQYFGPGTRLTVL.